The clone carrying this T cell receptor beta chain has ten or more counts. Its cognate antigen is unknown. The data were taken from a study of neurological immune-mediated disorders. Study-level results: Any association between clinical or MRI features and the multiple sclerosis repertoire cluster was absent. No expanded-clone CDR3 amino acid sequence recurred across subjects, suggesting private TCR-beta repertoires.

Trimming cost V 0 bases and J 2 bases, with 5 bases left between them. The germline V gene has CDR1 LGHDT and CDR2 YNNKEL (reference sequence). This CDR3 has 13 amino acids. Libraries from sorted cells used 900,000 to 1,000,000 T cells (CD4+ or CD8+). The making of cDNA relied on 5'RACE with 10-nucleotide random UMIs. TCRdb reprocessed the 5' RACE reads with MiXCR, giving one entry per CDR3 protein. This sample has tens of thousands of distinct CDR3 sequences, with just under 6% found just once. The clonotype originates from a woman aged 18-29 years with multiple sclerosis. The sequenced material came from CD4+ T cells from blood. The chain combines TRBV3-1 with TRBJ2-7; D not resolved. The chain's CDR3 is CASSQDRAYEQYF. The DNA of the CDR3 is TGTGCCAGCAGCCAAGACAGAGCCTACGAGCAGTACTTC.